The TCR beta chain under discussion was sequenced for a study of CD8+CD57+ T cells in acquired aplastic anemia. Study outcomes and limitations: Significant differences in CD8+ Simpson's diversity were not observed between patients and controls.

Genomic DNA acted as the template from which TCR beta VDJ combination and CDR3 sequence profiling were carried out. One entry per CDR3 protein, called by TCRdb with MiXCR from the reads. The sample lists about 160,000 distinct CDR3 sequences; around 50% were seen once. Whoever was chosen for sequencing had shown CD8+CD57+ cell expansion by flow cytometry. This CDR3 has 15 amino acids. Trimming cost V 4 bases and J 4 bases, with 17 bases left between them. Germline assignment: CDR1 SGHRS and CDR2 YFSETQ. This clonotype has a count of ten or more. The antigen is undetermined. This receptor was taken from a human donor with aplastic anemia. The sequenced sample consisted of sorted CD4+, CD8+, or CD8+CD57+ T cells (not recorded which) from PBMCs. The J gene is TRBJ1-2, the V gene TRBV5-1; TRBD1 might be the D (6 bases). The CDR3 DNA sequence: TGCGCCAGCAGCCCTTTGACAGGCGATCGCTATGGCTACACCTTC. It yields the protein CASSPLTGDRYGYTF. Variable domain in full (rest from reference TRBV5-1 and TRBJ1-2): KAGVTQTPRYLIKTRGQQVTLSCSPISGHRSVSWYQQTPGQGLQFLFEYFSETQRNKGNFPGRFSGRQFSNSRSEMNVSTLELGDSALYLCASSPLTGDRYGYTFGSGTRLTVV.